This T cell receptor beta chain originates from a study of Ad26.COV2.S vaccination and SARS-CoV-2 variants. Study context: The donor belonged to the COV1001 Ad26.COV2.S trial arm. Donor got 5x10^10 or 1x10^11 viral particles of Ad26.COV2.S. Whole-study findings and limits: The placebo group had lower spike-specific TCR breadth than the vaccine recipients did.

Some clones are missing from TCRdb's copy, which holds only in-frame ones; the method was immunoSEQ multiplex PCR. The repertoire holds fewer than 400,000 clones, around 89% seen once, with around 1.8% in the top ten. As to this clone: Its antigen is unknown.

V lost 3 bases, J lost 4 bases, and 7 bases lay in between. This CDR3 is built from 13 residues. Germline V gene sequence: CDR1 MDHEN, CDR2 SYDVKM. This sample's treatment: about 20 received Ad26.COV2.S at low or high dose, single or two shots; 5 received placebo; per-sample allocation not given. The samples were gathered on day 63 after the first injection of vaccine or placebo. The TCR sequence derives from a person aged 18 to 59 who received the Ad26.COV2.S COVID-19 vaccine or a placebo. The chain uses TRBV28 and TRBJ2-1; D unresolved. The source was peripheral blood, collected in a trial of Ad26.COV2.S vaccine versus placebo. The CDR3 sequence: CASSFGHYNEQFF. For the CDR3, the DNA is TGTGCCAGCAGTTTTGGCCATTACAATGAGCAGTTCTTC.